The 22 T cell receptor beta chains below all came from one sample that was sequenced in a study of blood T cells in healthy people across ages. The use of a sample-barcoded 5' primer and a J-beta primer mix characterized a second PCR of roughly 6 to 12 cycles. TCRdb recomputed calls from the 5' RACE reads with MiXCR, one row per CDR3 protein. The data show about 780,000 distinct CDR3 sequences, around half seen once. Sequencing was performed on blood. The receptors were gathered from a man older than 75 in good health.

Note on this clonotype: Germline is not matched at one junction end, which may reflect a read error. This chain connects TRBV6-2 or TRBV6-3 to TRBJ1-5, with D perhaps TRBD1 (5 bases). CDR3 length: 16 amino acids. The germline V gene encodes CDR1 MNHEY and CDR2 SVGEGT. As DNA, the CDR3 is TGTGCCGGCAGTTACTCGGCAGGGCTTAAACCTCAGCCCCAGCATTTT. Translated, it gives CAGSYSAGLKPQPQHF.

The chain carries TRBV4-1 and TRBJ1-4, with D possibly TRBD1 on 5 matching bases. Germline V CDR1 and CDR2: MGHRA, YSYEKL. Trimming stripped 1 base from V and 8 bases from J, with 14 bases between. There are 15 residues in the CDR3. CDR3 region: CASSQGGGRDEKLFF. For the CDR3, the DNA is TGCGCCAGCAGCCAAGGCGGGGGACGAGACGAAAAACTGTTTTTT.

The rearrangement joins TRBV27 to TRBJ2-7; unclear D gene. This CDR3 spans 13 amino acids. Germline V lookup: CDR1 MNHEY, CDR2 SMNVEV (reference sequence). The V gene lost 8 bases and the J gene lost 5 bases, with 16 bases spanning the gap. The CDR3 DNA follows: TGTGCCAGCGCCCCCGGCCATTCCGACGAGCAGTACTTC. As protein: CASAPGHSDEQYF.

The CDR3 sequence: CAISKGTGDEQYF. The CDR3 nucleotides are TGTGCCATCAGTAAAGGGACAGGGGACGAGCAGTACTTC. The chain uses TRBV10-3 and TRBJ2-4; 10 positions agree with TRBD1. The last part of the DNA fits TRBJ2-7 better; the J call may be wrong. Germline V CDR1 and CDR2: ENHRY, SYGVKD. This CDR3 has 13 amino acids.

The chain uses TRBV9 and TRBJ2-3, with D uncertain. CDR3 length: 16 amino acids. The germline V and J ends were trimmed by 0 bases and 1 base, with 12 bases remaining between them. Germline assignment: CDR1 SGDLS and CDR2 YYNGEE. The CDR3 bases are TGTGCCAGCAGCGTAGGTCCCGGACGGGGCACAGATACGCAGTATTTT. This sequence encodes CASSVGPGRGTDTQYF.

This clonotype was picked up many times. The chain combines TRBV12-3 or TRBV12-4 with TRBJ2-1; a weak D match, TRBD2 (5 bases). Trimming removed 6 bases at V and 10 bases at J, with 19 bases between. The CDR3 is 14 amino acids. The CDR3 region has the DNA TGTGCCAGCAGATCAGATGTAGGGAGATCGGAGCAGTTCTTC. Its translation: CASRSDVGRSEQFF.

The table lists this clonotype with many counts. J is TRBJ2-7 and V is TRBV12-3 or TRBV12-4, with 7 positions matching TRBD2. CDR3 length: 14 residues. V lost 2 bases, J lost 6 bases, and 7 bases stayed unmatched. The CDR3, as DNA: TGTGCCAGCAGTTTAATGGGGAGGGGTTCCGAGCAGTACTTC. This codes for CASSLMGRGSEQYF.

The rearrangement uses TRBV28 and TRBJ2-7; D is possibly TRBD2 (5 bases). The CDR3 is made up of 15 amino acids. V was cut by 5 bases and J by 2 bases, with 16 bases left in between. CDR1 is MDHEN, CDR2 SYDVKM, per germline. The CDR3 nucleotides are TGTGCCAGCAGTGGGATAGCGTCCGAAGCCTACGAGCAGTACTTC. Protein: CASSGIASEAYEQYF.

There are a few counts of this clonotype. The J gene is TRBJ2-3, the V gene TRBV24-1; TRBD2 is a possible D gene (5 bases). V shed 5 bases and J shed 2 bases, with 16 bases lying between them. Germline values: CDR1 KGHDR, CDR2 SFDVKD. The CDR3 is made up of 16 amino acids. The CDR3: CATSASFPEDTDTQYF. CDR3 DNA sequence: TGTGCCACCAGTGCGTCTTTCCCGGAGGACACAGATACGCAGTATTTT.

This clonotype was seen ten or more times. The chain has TRBV13 and TRBJ2-7; a weak D match, TRBD1 (6 bases). In germline, CDR1 is PRHDT, CDR2 FYEKMQ (reference sequence). Trimming took off 3 bases at V and 6 bases at J, with 9 bases between the two ends. CDR3 length: 12 residues. CDR3 coding DNA: TGTGCCAGCAGCTTGGGGACATCCGAGCAGTACTTC. This translates into CASSLGTSEQYF.

The CDR3 DNA reads as TGCGCCAGCACCCCAACCGGGCCCCCCGAGGGATCTGAGCAGTACTTC. Translated, it gives CASTPTGPPEGSEQYF. V usage is TRBV5-1 and J usage is TRBJ2-5; possible D gene TRBD2, 5 bases. Germline V gene data show CDR1 as SGHRS and CDR2 as YFSETQ. The V gene lost 6 bases and the J gene lost 11 bases, with 29 bases spanning the gap. The CDR3 is made up of 16 amino acids.

This clonotype showed up just a few times. This sequence joins TRBV30 and TRBJ2-7; D tentatively fits TRBD1 or TRBD2 (5 bases each). The V gene lost 3 bases and the J gene lost 2 bases, with 14 bases spanning the gap. The length of the CDR3 is 14 residues. In germline, CDR1 is GTSNPN, CDR2 SVGIG (reference sequence). CDR3 loop: CAWRSGTGTYEQYF. The CDR3 DNA sequence: TGTGCCTGGAGATCTGGGACGGGTACCTACGAGCAGTACTTC.

The count of this clonotype is one. J is TRBJ1-1 and V is TRBV29-1, with D perhaps matching TRBD1 (5 bases). The length of the CDR3 is 13 residues. Germline loops: CDR1 SQVTM, CDR2 ANQGSEA. The V end lost 1 base, the J end lost 8 bases, and 14 bases lay between the germline ends. The chain's CDR3 is CSVEGLRGSEAFF. The CDR3 DNA sequence: TGCAGCGTTGAAGGACTTAGGGGTAGCGAAGCTTTCTTT.

The chain couples TRBV7-3 to TRBJ2-7; 13 nucleotides match TRBD2. With 4 bases clipped from V and 7 bases from J, the junction kept 13 bases outside the gene matches. Per the germline V gene, CDR1 is SGHTA and CDR2 is FQGTGA. This CDR3 has 17 residues. The chain's CDR3 is CASSYLQLAGGPNEQYF. The CDR3 coding sequence is TGTGCCAGCAGCTACCTTCAACTAGCGGGAGGGCCTAATGAGCAGTACTTC. The complete variable domain, with remaining parts taken from reference TRBV7-3 and TRBJ2-7, reads GAGVSQTPSNKVTEKGKYVELRCDPISGHTALYWYRQSLGQGPEFLIYFQGTGAADDSGLPNDRFFAVRPEGSVSTLKIQRTERGDSAVYLCASSYLQLAGGPNEQYFGPGTRLTVT.

The gene calls are TRBV27 and TRBJ1-1, with 7 bases identical to TRBD1. J gave up 5 bases and V 3 bases, and 3 bases lay outside the gene matches. The CDR3 is 13 residues long. Germline V gene data show CDR1 as MNHEY and CDR2 as SMNVEV (reference sequence). The CDR3 sequence: CASSFEGQTEAFF. DNA for the CDR3: TGTGCCAGCAGTTTTGAGGGACAGACTGAAGCTTTCTTT.

CDR3 sequence: CASRAPATFHEAFF. CDR3 in DNA: TGTGCCAGCAGGGCTCCGGCAACCTTCCATGAAGCTTTCTTT. This chain links TRBV28 with TRBJ1-1; D ambiguous. This CDR3 is 14 amino acids long. CDR1 is MDHEN and CDR2 is SYDVKM in the germline V gene. V lost 6 bases and J 7 bases, leaving 18 bases between the germline ends.

The chain uses TRBV19 and TRBJ2-5; a possible D gene is TRBD2 (5 bases). Germline V gives CDR1 LNHDA, CDR2 SQIVND (reference sequence). The CDR3 extends over 12 amino acids. Trimming stripped 5 bases from V and 7 bases from J, with 11 bases between. This chain's CDR3 is CASSEGESTQYF. CDR3 DNA sequence: TGTGCCAGTAGTGAGGGAGAGTCGACCCAGTACTTC.

Comment on this clonotype: A junction end diverges from the germline sequence, so it may reflect a read error. The chain joins TRBV12-3 or TRBV12-4 to TRBJ2-1; 11 nucleotides agree with TRBD2. This CDR3 is built from 15 residues. In nucleotides, the CDR3 is TGTGCCAACAGTAGGGGACTAGCGGATAACAATGAGCAGTTCTTC. Amino acid sequence: CANSRGLADNNEQFF.

The rearrangement joins TRBV5-1 to TRBJ2-5, with 7 bases matching TRBD2. This CDR3 comprises 14 residues. Germline CDR1 is SGHRS and CDR2 is YFSETQ. Trimming at V came to 7 bases and at J to 2 bases, leaving 8 bases not matched to a gene. This chain's CDR3 is CASRVGGNQETQYF. The DNA for the CDR3 is TGCGCCAGCCGCGTGGGAGGGAATCAAGAGACCCAGTACTTC.

About this clonotype: One end of the junction does not line up with germline, which may come from a read error. V and J are TRBV25-1 and TRBJ2-3; no reliable D call. Germline V gives CDR1 MGHDK, CDR2 SYGVNS. CDR3 length: 14 amino acids. This CDR3 is CACSEYTSTDTQYF. CDR3 DNA: TGTGCCTGCAGTGAATACACTAGCACAGATACGCAGTATTTT.

In its sample, this clonotype was seen many times. V and J are TRBV7-2 and TRBJ2-1, with 7 bases aligning to TRBD2. With V trimmed by 5 bases and J by 6 bases, 4 bases remained unmatched. Germline V gene sequence: CDR1 SGHTA, CDR2 FQGNSA. The CDR3 length is 13 residues. This CDR3 is CASSPGGFNEQFF. The CDR3 nucleotides are TGTGCCAGCAGCCCCGGGGGGTTCAATGAGCAGTTCTTC.

In this sample, this clonotype turned up a few times. The gene calls are TRBV10-3 and TRBJ2-1; TRBD2 matches 12 bases. This CDR3 region has 14 residues. Trimming took 6 bases from V and 6 from J; bases not matched to a gene: 3. Germline assignment: CDR1 ENHRY and CDR2 SYGVKD. DNA for the CDR3: TGTGCCATCAGGGGACTAGCGGGTGGCAATGAGCAGTTCTTC. Amino acids: CAIRGLAGGNEQFF.